This TCR beta chain derives from a study of T cell responses to AZD1222 COVID-19 vaccine. Study details: Second-dose timings of about 4 or about 12 weeks were pooled. Overall study results and limits: The donor cohort was predominantly white British with a female majority, and clonal diversity may have been underestimated. Repertoires in all cases were sampled only once the peak T cell response had passed. Among AZD1222 vaccinees, only six or seven were seropositive at baseline.

Data came from immunoSEQ multiplex PCR; TCRdb stores just in-frame clones and leaves some out. The sample has fewer than 130,000 clones; about 87% are singletons. With regard to this clone: What it binds is unknown.

V trimming: 5 bases; J trimming: 3 bases; junction bases outside the gene matches: 2. The CDR3 has 13 residues. V gene TRBV12-3 or TRBV12-4 combines with J gene TRBJ1-2, with 8 bases identical to TRBD1. The source of this sequence is an adult in good health. The starting material was peripheral blood, obtained on day 0 of AZD1222 vaccination. The CDR3 protein is CASSQDRDYGYTF. The CDR3 coding sequence is TGTGCCAGCAGTCAGGACAGGGACTATGGCTACACCTTC.